These 17 T cell receptor beta chains share one sample of origin, sequenced in a study of cytomegalovirus exposure and HLA in healthy donors. A multiplex PCR was run with 60 Vbeta primers and 13 Jbeta primers. The method was immunoSEQ multiplex PCR; TCRdb's version includes in-frame clones alone and lacks a portion of them. The sample records around 99,000 clones, over 70% being singletons. The material sequenced was PBMCs. The receptors shown here come from a man aged 45-60 years in good health and CMV-seropositive.

The rearrangement joins TRBV9 to TRBJ2-5, with TRBD2 matching over 13 bases. Germline CDR1 is SGDLS and CDR2 is YYNGEE. J gave up 3 bases and V 4 bases, and 9 bases lay outside the gene matches. The CDR3 is made up of 17 amino acids. In DNA, the CDR3 is TGTGCCAGCAGCTTTCGTAATGGACTAGCGGGGGAAGAGACCCAGTACTTC. It specifies CASSFRNGLAGEETQYF.

The chain carries TRBV30 and TRBJ1-1; no clear D. The CDR3 sequence is 13 residues long. Germline lookup yields CDR1 GTSNPN and CDR2 SVGIG (reference sequence). The V and J ends lost 0 bases and 5 bases respectively, with 10 bases between them. CDR3 bases: TGTGCCTGGAGTGTAATCATAGATACTGAAGCTTTCTTT. This codes for CAWSVIIDTEAFF.

The rearrangement uses TRBV11-3 and TRBJ2-5, with D possibly TRBD1 on 6 matching bases. The V gene lost 5 bases and the J gene lost 4 bases, with 11 bases spanning the gap. The CDR3 runs to 13 residues. Germline CDR1 SGHNT, CDR2 YENEEA. The CDR3 sequence is CASSLIGGETQYF. CDR3 sequence (DNA): TGTGCCAGCAGCCTAATAGGGGGAGAGACCCAGTACTTC.

V is TRBV25-1 and J is TRBJ1-1, with D perhaps TRBD1 (5 bases). CDR3 length equals 15 residues. The V end lost 5 bases, the J end lost 10 bases, and 23 bases lay between the germline ends. The germline gives CDR1 MGHDK, CDR2 SYGVNS. CDR3: CASSPDRPLDIGAFF. CDR3 coding DNA: TGTGCCAGCAGTCCAGACAGACCACTTGATATCGGAGCTTTCTTT.

This clone came up a few times. V gene TRBV4-2 combines with J gene TRBJ2-3; the match to TRBD2 covers 7 bases. Germline CDR1 LGHNA, CDR2 YNFKEQ. This CDR3 is built from 18 residues. The ends lost 4 bases at V and 1 base at J; junction bases unmatched: 14. DNA of the CDR3: TGTGCCAGCAGCCTTAGGGGTGGTGCGGGGGAGGGCACAGATACGCAGTATTTT. Amino acid sequence: CASSLRGGAGEGTDTQYF.

This sequence joins TRBV25-1 and TRBJ2-1; 8 bases are a match to TRBD2. Germline V gives CDR1 MGHDK, CDR2 SYGVNS. The CDR3 has 17 residues. The trim removed 4 bases at V and 6 bases at J, leaving 14 bases unmatched. The CDR3 DNA sequence: TGTGCCAGCAGTGGGTCCATTAGCGGGGACTCTGGCAATGAGCAGTTCTTC. Protein product: CASSGSISGDSGNEQFF.

This chain uses TRBV6-5 with TRBJ2-5; D may be TRBD1 (5 bases). CDR1 and CDR2 (germline): MNHEY, SVGAGI. The germline V and J ends were trimmed by 4 bases and 1 base, with 13 bases remaining between them. CDR3 length: 15 amino acids. The CDR3 spells CASSLGQGLQETQYF. In DNA, the CDR3 is TGTGCCAGCAGTTTGGGCCAGGGTCTCCAAGAGACCCAGTACTTC.

The J gene is TRBJ2-3, the V gene TRBV28; 8 bases are shared with TRBD2. This CDR3 region has 15 residues. After removal of 7 bases from V and 0 bases from J, the junction contained 6 bases not matched to a gene. Germline CDR1 MDHEN, CDR2 SYDVKM. In nucleotides, the CDR3 is TGTGCCAGCAACAAGGTAGCGGGGAGCACAGATACGCAGTATTTT. This sequence encodes CASNKVAGSTDTQYF.

This clone has a handful of counts. This chain connects TRBV10-3 to TRBJ1-1, with D perhaps matching TRBD1 (6 bases). The CDR3 sequence is 13 residues long. CDR1 ENHRY and CDR2 SYGVKD come from the germline V gene. V lost 11 bases to trimming and J lost 3 bases, with 16 bases between them. CDR3 in amino acids: CALRRGSDTEAFF. The DNA of the CDR3 is TGTGCCCTCCGAAGGGGGAGTGACACTGAAGCTTTCTTT.

The chain has TRBV2 and TRBJ2-1, with D possibly matching TRBD2 (6 bases). The CDR3 covers 12 residues. Germline V gene data show CDR1 as SNHLY and CDR2 as FYNNEI. V was cut by 8 bases and J by 7 bases, with 12 bases left in between. DNA of the CDR3: TGTGCCAGCCGGGAGCGGGTGAATGAGCAGTTCTTC. Translating it yields CASRERVNEQFF.

This clone has more than one count but fewer than ten. This rearrangement joins TRBV5-6 to TRBJ1-1; D gene uncertain. The CDR3 spans 13 residues. Germline V gene sequence: CDR1 SGHDT, CDR2 YYEEEE. Trimming removed 1 base from V and 1 base from J, with 5 bases in between. The CDR3 DNA sequence: TGTGCCAGCAGCTTGTTCCGGAACACTGAAGCTTTCTTT. Translated: CASSLFRNTEAFF.

This sequence joins TRBV7-8 and TRBJ2-1; 9 nucleotides match TRBD2. This CDR3 region has 14 residues. Germline trimming cut 5 bases from V and 4 bases from J; bases unmatched to any gene: 3. The germline V gene encodes CDR1 SGHVS and CDR2 FQNEAQ. CDR3 sequence: CASSRSGGYNEQFF. The CDR3 bases are TGTGCCAGCAGCCGTAGCGGGGGATACAATGAGCAGTTCTTC. Variable domain in full (rest from reference TRBV7-8 and TRBJ2-1): GAGVSQSPRYKVAKRGQDVALRCDPISGHVSLFWYQQALGQGPEFLTYFQNEAQLDKSGLPSDRFFAERPEGSVSTLKIQRTQQEDSAVYLCASSRSGGYNEQFFGPGTRLTVL.

This chain's CDR3 is CASSGLGRGGTDTQYF. The DNA for the CDR3 is TGTGCCAGCAGCGGCCTTGGGAGGGGGGGGACAGATACGCAGTATTTT. This sequence joins TRBV9 and TRBJ2-3; weak D call: TRBD2 (7 bases). The CDR3 length is 16 residues. Germline CDR1 is SGDLS and CDR2 is YYNGEE. V was clipped by 3 bases and J by 3 bases, with 17 bases between them.

The CDR3 DNA sequence: TGTGCCAGTAGACCCGGACAGGCCGGGGGCACTGAAGCTTTCTTT. Protein sequence: CASRPGQAGGTEAFF. The rearrangement uses TRBV19 and TRBJ1-1; 7 bases agree with TRBD1. V lost 6 bases, J lost 4 bases, and 11 bases stayed unmatched. CDR3 size: 15 residues. In germline, CDR1 is LNHDA, CDR2 SQIVND (reference sequence).

This sequence joins TRBV5-1 and TRBJ2-7, with a weak D call TRBD1 (6 bases). The CDR3 covers 16 residues. Trimming removed 0 bases at V and 6 bases at J, with 19 bases between. The germline CDR1 and CDR2 sequences are SGHRS and YFSETQ. CDR3 in DNA: TGCGCCAGCAGCTTGGGAGGGACAAGCCTACAATCCGAGCAGTACTTC. This gives the protein CASSLGGTSLQSEQYF.

The genes are TRBV5-5 and TRBJ1-5, with 7 bases identical to TRBD1. Germline CDR1 and CDR2: SGHKS and YYEKEE (reference sequence). This CDR3 is 16 amino acids long. With 4 bases clipped from V and 4 bases from J, the junction kept 11 bases outside the gene matches. CDR3 amino acids: CASSPWTGEPNQPQHF. As DNA, the CDR3 is TGTGCCAGCAGCCCATGGACAGGAGAACCTAATCAGCCCCAGCATTTT.

This chain links TRBV4-1 with TRBJ2-2, with a weak D call TRBD1 (5 bases). The ends were cut back, 1 base at V and 1 base at J, with 7 bases in the middle. The CDR3 has 15 residues. Germline CDR1 MGHRA, CDR2 YSYEKL. The CDR3 loop reads CASSQVTGNTGELFF. The CDR3, as DNA: TGCGCCAGCAGCCAAGTCACAGGGAACACCGGGGAGCTGTTTTTT.